This T cell receptor (beta chain) was found in a study of CXCR3-negative and CXCR3-positive naive CD8 T cells. The CDR3 spans 17 residues. Germline CDR1 reads SGHVS; CDR2 reads FNYEAQ. General study results and limits: Unlike memory cells, which differed, naive CXCR3-negative and CXCR3-positive cells had similar TRBV-TRBJ usage. CXCR3-negative naive cells had less hydrophobic TRB CDR3s than did CXCR3-positive naive cells. Comparably high diversity marked both naive subsets, whereas memory CD8+ cells had much lower diversity.

Via 5' RACE with UMI labels, TRB cDNA libraries were prepared. Reprocessing the 5' RACE reads, TCRdb reports a single entry for every CDR3 protein and omits DNA. The sample data list some 130,000 distinct CDR3 sequences. The study sorted every CD8+ T cell subset in triplicate at 300,000 cells each. Naive CD8+ T cells displayed a CD45RO-CCR7+CD27+CD95- phenotype. In the case of this clonotype: Its antigen remains unidentified.

Sequenced: naive CXCR3+ CD8+ T cells from blood. Subset described: CD45RO-CCR7+CD27+CD95- naive CD8+ T cells expressing CXCR3 (TNR3+). This receptor was identified in a human donor in good health. Some clones in this sample may be carry-over from other donors' samples. The chain is built from TRBV7-6 and TRBJ2-1; TCRdb selects TRBD1, and the lack of DNA leaves this call unchecked. The CDR3: CASSLSRGGGNENEQFF.